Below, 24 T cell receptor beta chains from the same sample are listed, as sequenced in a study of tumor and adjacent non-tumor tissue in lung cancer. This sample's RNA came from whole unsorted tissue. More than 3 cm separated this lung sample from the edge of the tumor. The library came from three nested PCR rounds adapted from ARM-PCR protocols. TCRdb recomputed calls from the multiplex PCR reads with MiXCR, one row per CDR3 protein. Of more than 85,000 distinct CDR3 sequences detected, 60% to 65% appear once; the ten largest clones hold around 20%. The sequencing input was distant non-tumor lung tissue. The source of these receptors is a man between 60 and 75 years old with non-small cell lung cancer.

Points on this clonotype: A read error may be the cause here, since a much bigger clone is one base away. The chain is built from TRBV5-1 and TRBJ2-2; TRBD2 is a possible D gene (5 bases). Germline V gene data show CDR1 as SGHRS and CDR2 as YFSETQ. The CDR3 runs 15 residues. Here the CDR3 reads CASSPDGANTGELLF. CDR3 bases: TGCGCCAGCAGCCCGGACGGAGCGAACACCGGGGAGCTGCTTTTT.

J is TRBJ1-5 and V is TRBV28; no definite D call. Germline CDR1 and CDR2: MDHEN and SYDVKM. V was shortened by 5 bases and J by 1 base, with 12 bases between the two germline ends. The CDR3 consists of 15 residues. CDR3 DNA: TGTGCCAGCAGTGCCCAAGGACGGAGCAATCAGCCCCAGCATTTT. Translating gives CASSAQGRSNQPQHF.

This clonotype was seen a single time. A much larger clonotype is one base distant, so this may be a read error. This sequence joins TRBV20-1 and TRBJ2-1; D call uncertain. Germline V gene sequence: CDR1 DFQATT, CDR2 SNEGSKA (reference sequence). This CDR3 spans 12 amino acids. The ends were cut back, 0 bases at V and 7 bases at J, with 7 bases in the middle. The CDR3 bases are TGCAGTGCTAGAGATTGGAGTAATGAGCAGTTCTTC. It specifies CSARDWSNEQFF.

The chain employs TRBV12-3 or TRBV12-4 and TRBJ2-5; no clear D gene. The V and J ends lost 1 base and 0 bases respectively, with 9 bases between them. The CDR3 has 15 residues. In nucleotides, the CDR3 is TGTGCCAGCAGTTTAGGGGTAAGGGACCAAGAGACCCAGTACTTC. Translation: CASSLGVRDQETQYF.

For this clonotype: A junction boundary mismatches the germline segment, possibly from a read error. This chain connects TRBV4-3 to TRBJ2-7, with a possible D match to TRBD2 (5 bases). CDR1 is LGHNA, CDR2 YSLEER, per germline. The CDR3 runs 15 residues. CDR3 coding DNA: TGCGCCAGCAACCAAGACCTTAACAGCGGCTACGAGCAGTACTTC. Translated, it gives CASNQDLNSGYEQYF.

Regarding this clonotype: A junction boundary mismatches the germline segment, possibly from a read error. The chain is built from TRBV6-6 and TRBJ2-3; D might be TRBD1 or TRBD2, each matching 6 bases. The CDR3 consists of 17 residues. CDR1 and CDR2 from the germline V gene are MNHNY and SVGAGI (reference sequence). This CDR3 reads CASSYGEDSFRTDTHYF. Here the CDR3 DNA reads TGTGCCAGCAGTTACGGGGAGGACAGCTTCCGCACAGATACGCATTATTTT.

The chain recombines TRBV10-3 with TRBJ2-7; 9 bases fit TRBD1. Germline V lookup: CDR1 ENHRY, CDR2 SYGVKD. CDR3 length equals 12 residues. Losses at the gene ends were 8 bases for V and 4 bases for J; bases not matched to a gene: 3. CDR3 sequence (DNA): TGTGCCATCGGGACAGGGTTATACGAGCAGTACTTC. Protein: CAIGTGLYEQYF.

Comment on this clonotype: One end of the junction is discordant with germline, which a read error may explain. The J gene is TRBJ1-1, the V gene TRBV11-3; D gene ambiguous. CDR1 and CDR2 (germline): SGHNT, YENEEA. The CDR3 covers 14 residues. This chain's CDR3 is CVSSSGSDGTEAFF. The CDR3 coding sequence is TGTGTCAGCAGCTCTGGCAGCGACGGCACTGAAGCTTTCTTT.

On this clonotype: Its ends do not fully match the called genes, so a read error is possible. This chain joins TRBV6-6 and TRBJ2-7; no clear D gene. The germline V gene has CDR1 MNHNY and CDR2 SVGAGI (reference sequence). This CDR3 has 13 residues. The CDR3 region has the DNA TGTGCCAGCAGTCCGTCCGAGCTATCAGAGCAGTATTTC. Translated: CASSPSELSEQYF.

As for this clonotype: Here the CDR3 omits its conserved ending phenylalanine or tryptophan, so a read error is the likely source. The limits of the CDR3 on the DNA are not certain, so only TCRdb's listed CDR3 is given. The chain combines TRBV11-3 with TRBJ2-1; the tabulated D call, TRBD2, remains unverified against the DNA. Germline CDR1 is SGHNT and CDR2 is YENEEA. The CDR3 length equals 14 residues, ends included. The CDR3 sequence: CASSWEGLANGHFL.

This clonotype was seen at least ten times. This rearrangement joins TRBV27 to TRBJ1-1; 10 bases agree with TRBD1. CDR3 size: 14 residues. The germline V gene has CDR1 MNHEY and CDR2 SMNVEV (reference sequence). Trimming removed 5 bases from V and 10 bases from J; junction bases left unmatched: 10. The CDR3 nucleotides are TGTGCCAGCAGTCCCGGGACAGGGGCCTTTGGAGCTTTCTTT. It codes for CASSPGTGAFGAFF.

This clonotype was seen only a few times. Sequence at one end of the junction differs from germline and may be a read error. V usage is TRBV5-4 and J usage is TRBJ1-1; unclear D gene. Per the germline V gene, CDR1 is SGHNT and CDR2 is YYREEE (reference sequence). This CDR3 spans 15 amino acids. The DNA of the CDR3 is TGTGCCACCAGCTCAAAGGGTGGGGTTTTCACTGTAGCTTTCTTT. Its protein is CATSSKGGVFTVAFF.

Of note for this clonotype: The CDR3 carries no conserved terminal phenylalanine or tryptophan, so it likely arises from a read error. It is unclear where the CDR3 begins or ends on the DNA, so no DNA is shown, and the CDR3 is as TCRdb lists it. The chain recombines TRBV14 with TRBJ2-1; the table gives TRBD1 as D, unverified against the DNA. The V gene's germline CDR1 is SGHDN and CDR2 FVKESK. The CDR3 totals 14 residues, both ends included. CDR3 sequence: CASSQDFRVGEQFL.

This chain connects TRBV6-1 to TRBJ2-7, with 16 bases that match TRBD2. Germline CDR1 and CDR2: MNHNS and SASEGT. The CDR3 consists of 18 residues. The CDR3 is CVGRKLGTSGGAGYEQYF. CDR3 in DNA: TGTGTCGGCAGGAAACTCGGGACTAGCGGGGGGGCCGGCTACGAGCAGTACTTC.

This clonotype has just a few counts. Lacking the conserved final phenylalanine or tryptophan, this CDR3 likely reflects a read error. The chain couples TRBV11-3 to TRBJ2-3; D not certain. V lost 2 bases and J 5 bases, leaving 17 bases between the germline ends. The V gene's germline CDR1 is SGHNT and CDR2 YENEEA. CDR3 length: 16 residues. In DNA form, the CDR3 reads TGTGCCAGCAGCTTACTCCCCGGATTAGGTAAAGATACGCAGTATCTT. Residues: CASSLLPGLGKDTQYL.

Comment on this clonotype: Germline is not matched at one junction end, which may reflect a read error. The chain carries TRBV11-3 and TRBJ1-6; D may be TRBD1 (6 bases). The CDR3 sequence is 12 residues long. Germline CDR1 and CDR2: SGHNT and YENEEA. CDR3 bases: TGTGCCAGCAGCTTAACAGGGTCACCTCTCCACTTT. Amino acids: CASSLTGSPLHF.

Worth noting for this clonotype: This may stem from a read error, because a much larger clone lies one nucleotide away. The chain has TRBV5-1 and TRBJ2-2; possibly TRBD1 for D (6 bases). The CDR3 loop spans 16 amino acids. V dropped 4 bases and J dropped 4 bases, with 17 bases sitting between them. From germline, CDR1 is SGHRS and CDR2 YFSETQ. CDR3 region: CASSPGTIGSTGELFF. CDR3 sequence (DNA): TGCGCCAGCAGCCCAGGGACAATAGGTAGCACCGGGGAGCTGTTTTTT. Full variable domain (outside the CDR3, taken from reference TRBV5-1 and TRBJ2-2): KAGVTQTPRYLIKTRGQQVTLSCSPISGHRSVSWYQQTPGQGLQFLFEYFSETQRNKGNFPGRFSGRQFSNSRSEMNVSTLELGDSALYLCASSPGTIGSTGELFFGEGSRLTVL.

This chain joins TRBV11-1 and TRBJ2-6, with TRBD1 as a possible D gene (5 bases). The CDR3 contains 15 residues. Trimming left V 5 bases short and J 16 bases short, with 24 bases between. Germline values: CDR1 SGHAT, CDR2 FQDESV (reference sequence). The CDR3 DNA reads TGTGCCAGCAGCCAACAAGGTTCTGGGGCCAACCTTCTGACTTTC. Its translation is CASSQQGSGANLLTF.

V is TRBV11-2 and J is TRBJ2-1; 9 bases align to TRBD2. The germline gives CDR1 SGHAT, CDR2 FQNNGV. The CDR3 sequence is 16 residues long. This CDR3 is CAISLGGGRAPNEQFF. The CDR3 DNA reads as TGTGCTATCAGCTTAGGAGGCGGGAGGGCCCCCAATGAGCAGTTCTTC.

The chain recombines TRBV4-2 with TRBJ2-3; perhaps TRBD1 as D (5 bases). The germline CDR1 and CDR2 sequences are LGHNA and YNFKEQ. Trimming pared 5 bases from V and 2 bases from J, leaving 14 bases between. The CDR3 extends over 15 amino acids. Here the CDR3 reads CASSFRTWDTDTQYF. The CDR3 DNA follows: TGTGCCAGCAGCTTTCGGACATGGGACACAGATACGCAGTATTTT.

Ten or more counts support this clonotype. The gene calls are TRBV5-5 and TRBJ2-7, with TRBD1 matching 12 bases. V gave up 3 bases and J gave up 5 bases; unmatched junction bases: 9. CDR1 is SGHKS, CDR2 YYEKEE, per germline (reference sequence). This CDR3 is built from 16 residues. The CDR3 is CASSSSGTGGYHEQYF. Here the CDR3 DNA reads TGTGCCAGCAGCTCATCCGGGACAGGGGGCTACCACGAGCAGTACTTC. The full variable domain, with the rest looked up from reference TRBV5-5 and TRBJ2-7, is DAGVTQSPTHLIKTRGQQVTLRCSPISGHKSVSWYQQVLGQGPQFIFQYYEKEERGRGNFPDRFSARQFPNYSSELNVNALLLGDSALYLCASSSSGTGGYHEQYFGPGTRLTVT.

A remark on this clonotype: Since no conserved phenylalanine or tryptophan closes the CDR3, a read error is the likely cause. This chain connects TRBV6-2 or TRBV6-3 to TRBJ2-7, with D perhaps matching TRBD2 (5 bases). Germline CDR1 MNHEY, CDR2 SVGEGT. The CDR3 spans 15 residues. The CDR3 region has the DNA TGTGCAAGCAGTCCCTCAGGACTGAGCTCCTACGAGCAGTACTTA. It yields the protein CASSPSGLSSYEQYL.

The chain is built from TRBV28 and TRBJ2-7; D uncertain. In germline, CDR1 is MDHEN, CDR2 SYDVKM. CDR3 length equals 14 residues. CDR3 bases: TGTGTCAACAGCTCGCTATCGGGTATGAGCGAGCAGTACTTC. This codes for CVNSSLSGMSEQYF. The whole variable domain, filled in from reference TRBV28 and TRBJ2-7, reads DVKVTQSSRYLVKRTGEKVFLECVQDMDHENMFWYRQDPGLGLRLIYFSYDVKMKEKGDIPEGYSVSREKKERFSLILESASTNQTSMYLCVNSSLSGMSEQYFGPGTRLTVT.

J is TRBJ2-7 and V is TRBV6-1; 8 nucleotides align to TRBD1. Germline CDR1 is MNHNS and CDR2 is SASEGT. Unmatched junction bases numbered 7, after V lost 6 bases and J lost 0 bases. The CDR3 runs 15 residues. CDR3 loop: CASSGGQASSYEQYF. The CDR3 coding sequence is TGTGCCAGCAGCGGGGGACAGGCGAGCTCCTACGAGCAGTACTTC.